This TCR beta chain was recorded in a study of CD8 T cells in Susac syndrome. Random-hexamer reverse transcription was applied to about 0.5 to 1 ug RNA. TCR beta CDR3 was amplified by immunoSEQ multiplex PCR. This amplification extended across 54 Vbeta and 13 Jbeta segments. TCRdb reprocessed the immunoSEQ multiplex PCR reads with MiXCR, giving one entry per CDR3 protein. Here the sample spans about 180,000 distinct CDR3 sequences, about 93% being singletons. The T cells that were sequenced for TCR beta were CD8+ and CD4+ cells from blood. Negative isolation yielded CD4+ and CD8+ T cells, and FACS enriched TEMRA cells. The germline CDR1 and CDR2 sequences are MNHEY and SVGEGT. V dropped 7 bases and J dropped 4 bases, with 11 bases sitting between them. This CDR3 region has 13 residues.

This receptor was taken from a human donor with multiple sclerosis. The V call is TRBV6-2 or TRBV6-3, the J call TRBJ1-3; D remains ambiguous. Sequencing was done on a sample of CD4+ T cells from PBMCs. CDR3 sequence: CASIKDPGNTIYF. Written as DNA, the CDR3 is TGTGCCAGCATCAAGGACCCGGGAAACACCATATATTTT.